The T cell receptor beta chain described here comes from a study of early T cells in non-severe SARS-CoV-2 infection. This clonotype has a handful of counts. Antigen: not known. Attachment of unique molecular identifiers to individual cDNA molecules was performed. A single record per CDR3 protein comes from TCRdb applying MiXCR to the 5' RACE reads. This sample has some 57,000 distinct CDR3 sequences, with over 9.5% found just once. General observations from the study: VDJdb-based matching was biased toward anti-spike CD8 responses and missed private and CD4 specificities.

In germline, CDR1 is SGHTA, CDR2 FQGNSA. There are 16 residues in the CDR3. V was shortened by 1 base and J by 1 base, with 11 bases between the two germline ends. The sequencing input was whole blood. This sequence was found in an adult who was a healthcare worker with PCR-confirmed SARS-CoV-2 infection or an uninfected control (not recorded which). The rearrangement links TRBV7-2 to TRBJ2-1; D gene ambiguous. The CDR3 loop is CASSLESMVSYNEQFF. DNA for the CDR3: TGTGCCAGCAGCTTAGAATCTATGGTGTCCTACAATGAGCAGTTCTTC.